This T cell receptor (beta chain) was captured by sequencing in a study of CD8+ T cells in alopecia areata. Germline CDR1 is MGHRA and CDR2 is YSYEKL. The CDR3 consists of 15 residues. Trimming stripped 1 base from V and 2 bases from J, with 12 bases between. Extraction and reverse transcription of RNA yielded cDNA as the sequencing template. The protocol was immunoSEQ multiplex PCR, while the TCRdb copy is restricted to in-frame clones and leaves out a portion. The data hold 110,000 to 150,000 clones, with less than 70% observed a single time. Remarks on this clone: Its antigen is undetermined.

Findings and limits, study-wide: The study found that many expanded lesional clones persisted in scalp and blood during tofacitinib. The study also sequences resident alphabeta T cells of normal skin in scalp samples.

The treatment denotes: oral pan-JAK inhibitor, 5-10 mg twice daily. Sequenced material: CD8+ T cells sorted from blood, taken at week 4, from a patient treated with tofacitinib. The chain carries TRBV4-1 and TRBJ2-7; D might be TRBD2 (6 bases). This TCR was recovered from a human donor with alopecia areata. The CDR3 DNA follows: TGCGCCAGCAGCCAAGTTGGAAGCGGGCCCTACGAGCAGTACTTC. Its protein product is CASSQVGSGPYEQYF.